The 19 T cell receptor beta chains below were found in one sample sequenced in a study of control samples from healthy donors and cancer patients. Profiled with immunoSEQ multiplex PCR; TCRdb holds only in-frame clones, not every one. The sample has approximately 81,000 clones, over 90% seen once. The sequencing input was blood. The receptors here all came from a woman aged 18-29 years in good health.

This clone has more than one count but fewer than ten. The V and J genes are TRBV7-6 and TRBJ2-7, with D perhaps being TRBD1 or TRBD2 (5 bases each). There are 14 residues in the CDR3. The V end lost 5 bases, the J end lost 0 bases, and 11 bases lay between the germline ends. Germline V CDR1 and CDR2: SGHVS, FNYEAQ. The CDR3 region is CASSPQRGSYEQYF. CDR3 nucleotide sequence: TGTGCCAGCAGCCCGCAGAGGGGCTCCTACGAGCAGTACTTC.

This chain uses TRBV7-9 with TRBJ2-1; 11 bases align to TRBD2. V was pared by 1 base and J by 7 bases, with 6 bases of the junction left unmatched. The CDR3 runs 16 residues. Germline V gene data show CDR1 as SEHNR and CDR2 as FQNEAQ (reference sequence). The CDR3 reads CASSLVPSGRRNEQFF. In DNA, the CDR3 is TGTGCCAGCAGCTTAGTTCCTAGCGGGAGGAGGAATGAGCAGTTCTTC.

The chain has TRBV28 and TRBJ1-2; no firm D call. Germline V lookup: CDR1 MDHEN, CDR2 SYDVKM. V was clipped by 5 bases and J by 9 bases, with 16 bases between them. The CDR3 extends over 13 amino acids. The CDR3 sequence: CASSPIGGQSYTF. The CDR3 coding sequence is TGTGCCAGCAGTCCGATAGGAGGGCAGAGCTACACCTTC.

Only one count was recorded for this clone. The CDR3 loop is CASSISKAPGNTIYF. The DNA of the CDR3 is TGTGCCAGTAGTATAAGTAAGGCACCTGGAAACACCATATATTTT. The rearrangement uses TRBV19 and TRBJ1-3, with no clear D. CDR3 size: 15 residues. Trimming pared 2 bases from V and 2 bases from J, leaving 10 bases between. Germline V lookup: CDR1 LNHDA, CDR2 SQIVND (reference sequence).

This chain uses TRBV28 with TRBJ2-7, with TRBD1 identical over 8 bases. CDR3 length: 18 amino acids. V shed 6 bases, J shed 7 bases, and the junction held 23 bases outside the gene matches. Germline CDR1 and CDR2: MDHEN and SYDVKM. As DNA, the CDR3 is TGTGCCAGCAGCCCCCGGGTCTGGGCCCGGGACAGGCCAGGGGAGCAGTACTTC. Its protein product is CASSPRVWARDRPGEQYF.

The chain links TRBV5-4 to TRBJ2-5; D unresolved. This CDR3 is built from 15 residues. Trimming pared 2 bases from V and 4 bases from J, leaving 15 bases between. Germline V gene data show CDR1 as SGHNT and CDR2 as YYREEE (reference sequence). The CDR3 region has the DNA TGTGCCAGCAGCTTAGGTGTAACCAGTGGAGAGACCCAGTACTTC. Protein sequence: CASSLGVTSGETQYF.

This chain joins TRBV4-2 and TRBJ2-7; TRBD2 matches at 11 bases. This CDR3 has 18 amino acids. V was pared by 1 base and J by 7 bases, with 15 bases of the junction left unmatched. Germline lookup yields CDR1 LGHNA and CDR2 YNFKEQ. CDR3 sequence (DNA): TGTGCCAGCAGCCAAGCGCTAGCGGGAGGTCCCCCTCCTGATGAGCAGTACTTC. Translated, it gives CASSQALAGGPPPDEQYF.

The chain carries TRBV9 and TRBJ1-2; 10 bases are shared with TRBD1. The J segment lost 2 bases and the V segment lost 3 bases, leaving 4 bases of the junction unmatched. CDR1 is SGDLS and CDR2 is YYNGEE in the germline V gene. The CDR3 is made up of 15 amino acids. The CDR3 bases are TGTGCCAGCAGCGGGGGACAGGGGCCAAACTATGGCTACACCTTC. It encodes CASSGGQGPNYGYTF. The whole variable domain, filled in from reference TRBV9 and TRBJ1-2, reads DSGVTQTPKHLITATGQRVTLRCSPRSGDLSVYWYQQSLDQGLQFLIQYYNGEERAKGNILERFSAQQFPDLHSELNLSSLELGDSALYFCASSGGQGPNYGYTFGSGTRLTVV.

This chain joins TRBV7-3 and TRBJ2-3, with 9 bases aligning to TRBD2. Germline V gene lookup returns CDR1 SGHTA and CDR2 FQGTGA. V lost 1 base and J lost 4; bases outside the gene matches: 15. This CDR3 comprises 19 residues. This chain's CDR3 is CASSLMARGGRAEADTQYF. CDR3 sequence (DNA): TGTGCCAGCAGCTTAATGGCAAGGGGCGGGAGGGCCGAAGCAGATACGCAGTATTTT.

The chain is built from TRBV27 and TRBJ1-4; TRBD1 matches 9 bases. The V gene end was trimmed by 5 bases and the J gene end by 2 bases; junction bases not matched to a gene: 3. The CDR3 spans 15 residues. Looked up from germline, CDR1 is MNHEY and CDR2 is SMNVEV (reference sequence). CDR3 DNA: TGTGCCAGCAGTAAACAGGGGGCTACTAATGAAAAACTGTTTTTT. This encodes CASSKQGATNEKLFF.

The V call is TRBV3-1 (or the pseudogene TRBV3-2), the J call TRBJ2-1; D is ambiguous. With 1 base removed from V and 7 bases from J, the gap between germline ends came to 14 bases. CDR1 and CDR2 (germline): LGHDT, YNNKEL (reference sequence). This CDR3 has 15 residues. The CDR3: CASSQVSYVANEQFF. The DNA for the CDR3 is TGTGCCAGCAGCCAAGTTTCTTATGTCGCTAATGAGCAGTTCTTC.

The J gene is TRBJ2-5, the V gene TRBV19; D gene uncertain. Trimming took 5 bases from V and 4 from J, leaving 11 bases between them. CDR1 LNHDA and CDR2 SQIVND come from the germline V gene (reference sequence). The CDR3 totals 13 residues. CDR3 loop: CASSANFPETQYF. CDR3 coding DNA: TGTGCCAGTAGTGCTAACTTCCCAGAGACCCAGTACTTC.

Comments on this clone: The junction departs from the called germline gene at one end, perhaps through a read error. This sample also contains other DNA sequences that code for the same CDR3. The genes are TRBV9 and TRBJ2-3; either TRBD1 or TRBD2 may supply D (5 bases each). CDR1 is SGDLS and CDR2 is YYNGEE in the germline V gene. This CDR3 comprises 17 residues. For the CDR3, the DNA is TGTGCCAGCAGTGTAGCCGGACGAGGTTTGGGGGCAGATACGCAGTATTTT. Protein: CASSVAGRGLGADTQYF.

The J gene is TRBJ1-2, the V gene TRBV18; D is possibly TRBD1 (6 bases). Trimming took off 2 bases at V and 4 bases at J, with 17 bases between the two ends. The CDR3 runs 16 residues. Germline V gene sequence: CDR1 KGHSH, CDR2 LQKENI. CDR3 loop: CASSPRAETGSYGYTF. CDR3 DNA sequence: TGTGCCAGCTCACCAAGAGCCGAGACAGGCAGCTATGGCTACACCTTC.

The chain joins TRBV28 to TRBJ1-5; 7 nucleotides match TRBD1. The ends lost 1 base at V and 4 bases at J; junction bases unmatched: 10. The CDR3 has 17 amino acids. CDR1 and CDR2 (germline): MDHEN, SYDVKM. The CDR3 reads CASSLLFWTGNNQPQHF. In nucleotides, the CDR3 is TGTGCCAGCAGTTTATTATTTTGGACAGGTAATAATCAGCCCCAGCATTTT.

This chain joins TRBV6-1 and TRBJ1-2; D is unclear. The V gene's germline CDR1 is MNHNS and CDR2 SASEGT. V lost 4 bases and J lost 0, with 15 bases in between. The CDR3 is 16 amino acids. The CDR3 DNA sequence: TGTGCCAGCAGTGGAAAGGCGACGGATACTAACTATGGCTACACCTTC. Its translation: CASSGKATDTNYGYTF.

The chain has TRBV28 and TRBJ2-3; 10 bases are a match to TRBD2. CDR3 length equals 16 residues. Trimming at V came to 6 bases and at J to 1 base, leaving 7 bases not matched to a gene. Germline loops: CDR1 MDHEN, CDR2 SYDVKM. The CDR3 region is CASRVPGTSGTDTQYF. The CDR3, as DNA: TGTGCCAGCAGAGTCCCTGGGACTAGCGGCACAGATACGCAGTATTTT.

The chain recombines TRBV12-3 or TRBV12-4 with TRBJ1-5, with unresolved D. The CDR3 is made up of 12 amino acids. Trimming took 4 bases from V and 9 from J, leaving 10 bases between them. CDR3 nucleotides: TGTGCCAGCAGTTCAGTCCGGGGGCCCCAGCATTTT. Protein product: CASSSVRGPQHF.

This sequence joins TRBV27 and TRBJ1-4; possible D gene TRBD1, 5 bases. Germline V gene lookup returns CDR1 MNHEY and CDR2 SMNVEV (reference sequence). The V and J ends lost 5 bases and 5 bases respectively, with 9 bases between them. The CDR3 loop spans 13 amino acids. CDR3 in DNA: TGTGCCAGCAGTGATGGGGGAAATGAAAAACTGTTTTTT. Encoded protein: CASSDGGNEKLFF.